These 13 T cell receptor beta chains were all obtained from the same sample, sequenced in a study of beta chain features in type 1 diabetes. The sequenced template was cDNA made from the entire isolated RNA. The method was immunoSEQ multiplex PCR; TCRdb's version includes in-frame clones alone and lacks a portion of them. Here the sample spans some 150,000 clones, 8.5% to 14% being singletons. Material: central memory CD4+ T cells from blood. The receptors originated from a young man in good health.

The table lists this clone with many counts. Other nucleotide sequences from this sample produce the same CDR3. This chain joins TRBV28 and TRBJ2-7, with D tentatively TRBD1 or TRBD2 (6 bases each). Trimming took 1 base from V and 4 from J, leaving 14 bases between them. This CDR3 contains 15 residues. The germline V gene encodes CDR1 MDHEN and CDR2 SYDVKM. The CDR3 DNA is TGTGCCAGCAGTTTATTGACGGGGGCTGTTTACGAGCAGTACTTC. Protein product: CASSLLTGAVYEQYF.

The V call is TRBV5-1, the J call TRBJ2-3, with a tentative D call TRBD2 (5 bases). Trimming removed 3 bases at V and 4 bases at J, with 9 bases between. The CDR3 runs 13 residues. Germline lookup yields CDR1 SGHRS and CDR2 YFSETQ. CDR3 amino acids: CASSSRAADTQYF. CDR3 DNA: TGCGCCAGCAGCTCCAGAGCGGCAGATACGCAGTATTTT.

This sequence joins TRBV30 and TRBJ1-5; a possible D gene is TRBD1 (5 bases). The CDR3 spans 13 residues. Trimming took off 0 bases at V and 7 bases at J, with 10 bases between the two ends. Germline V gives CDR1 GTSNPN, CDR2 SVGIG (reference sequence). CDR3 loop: CAWSVQGAQPQHF. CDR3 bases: TGTGCCTGGAGTGTTCAGGGCGCACAGCCCCAGCATTTT. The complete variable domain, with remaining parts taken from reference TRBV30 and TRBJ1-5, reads SQTIHQWPATLVQPVGSPLSLECTVEGTSNPNLYWYRQAAGRGLQLLFYSVGIGQISSEVPQNLSASRPQDRQFILSSKKLLLSDSGFYLCAWSVQGAQPQHFGDGTRLSIL.

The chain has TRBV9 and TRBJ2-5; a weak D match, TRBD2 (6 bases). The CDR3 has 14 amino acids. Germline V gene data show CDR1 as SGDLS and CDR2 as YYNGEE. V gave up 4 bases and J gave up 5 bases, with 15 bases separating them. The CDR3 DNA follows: TGTGCCAGCAGCCTACGACTAGGAGGTGAGACCCAGTACTTC. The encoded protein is CASSLRLGGETQYF.

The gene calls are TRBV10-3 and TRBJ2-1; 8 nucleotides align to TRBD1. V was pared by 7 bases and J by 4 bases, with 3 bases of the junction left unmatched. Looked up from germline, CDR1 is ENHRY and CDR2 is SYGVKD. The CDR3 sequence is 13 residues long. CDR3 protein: CAITGTGYNEQFF. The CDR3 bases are TGTGCCATCACGGGGACAGGTTACAATGAGCAGTTCTTC.

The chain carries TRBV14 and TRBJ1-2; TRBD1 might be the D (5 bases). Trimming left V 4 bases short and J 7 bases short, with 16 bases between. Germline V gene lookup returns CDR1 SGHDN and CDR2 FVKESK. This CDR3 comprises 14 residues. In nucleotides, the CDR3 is TGTGCCAGCAGCCTCCGGATGGCCGGGGCTGGCTACACCTTC. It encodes CASSLRMAGAGYTF.

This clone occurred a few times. CDR3 sequence reads: CASRTFGLRTDTQYF. The CDR3, as DNA: TGTGCCAGCAGGACTTTTGGACTCAGAACAGATACGCAGTATTTT. The chain recombines TRBV2 with TRBJ2-3, with a possible D match to TRBD2 (5 bases). The V gene lost 6 bases and the J gene lost 3 bases, with 16 bases spanning the gap. Germline V CDR1 and CDR2: SNHLY, FYNNEI. The CDR3 length is 15 residues. Drawing the rest from reference TRBV2 and TRBJ2-3, the complete variable domain is EPEVTQTPSHQVTQMGQEVILRCVPISNHLYFYWYRQILGQKVEFLVSFYNNEISEKSEIFDDQFSVERPDGSNFTLKIRSTKLEDSAMYFCASRTFGLRTDTQYFGPGTRLTVL.

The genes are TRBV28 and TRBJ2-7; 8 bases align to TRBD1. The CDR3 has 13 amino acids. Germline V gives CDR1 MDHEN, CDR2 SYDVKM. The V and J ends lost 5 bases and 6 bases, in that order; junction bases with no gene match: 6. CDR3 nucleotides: TGTGCCAGCAGTCTGGGGACAGGAAGCGAGCAGTACTTC. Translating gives CASSLGTGSEQYF.

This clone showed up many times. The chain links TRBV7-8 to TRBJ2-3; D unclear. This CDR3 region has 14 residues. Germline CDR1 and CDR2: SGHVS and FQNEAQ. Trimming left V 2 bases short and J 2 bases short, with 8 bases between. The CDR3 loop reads CASSLLVHTDTQYF. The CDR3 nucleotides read TGTGCCAGCAGCTTACTAGTTCACACAGATACGCAGTATTTT.

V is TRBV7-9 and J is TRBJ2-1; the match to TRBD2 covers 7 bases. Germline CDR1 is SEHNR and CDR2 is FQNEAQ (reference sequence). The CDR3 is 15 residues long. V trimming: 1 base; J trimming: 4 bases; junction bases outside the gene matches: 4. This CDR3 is CASSLDLAAYNEQFF. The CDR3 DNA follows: TGTGCCAGCAGCTTAGATCTAGCGGCGTACAATGAGCAGTTCTTC.

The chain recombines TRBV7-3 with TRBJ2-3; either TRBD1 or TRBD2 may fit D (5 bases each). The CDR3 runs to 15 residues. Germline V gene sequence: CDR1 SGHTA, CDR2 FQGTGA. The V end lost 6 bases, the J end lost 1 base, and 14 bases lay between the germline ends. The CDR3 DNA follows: TGTGCCAGCAGTCGAGGGGCTGTTGGCACAGATACGCAGTATTTT. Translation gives CASSRGAVGTDTQYF.

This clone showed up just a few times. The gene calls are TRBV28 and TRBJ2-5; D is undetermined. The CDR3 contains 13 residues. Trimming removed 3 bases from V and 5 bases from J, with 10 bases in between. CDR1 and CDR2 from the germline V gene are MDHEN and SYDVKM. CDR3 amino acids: CASSFPHRETQYF. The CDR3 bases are TGTGCCAGCAGTTTTCCTCATAGGGAGACCCAGTACTTC. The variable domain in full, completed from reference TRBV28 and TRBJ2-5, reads DVKVTQSSRYLVKRTGEKVFLECVQDMDHENMFWYRQDPGLGLRLIYFSYDVKMKEKGDIPEGYSVSREKKERFSLILESASTNQTSMYLCASSFPHRETQYFGPGTRLLVL.

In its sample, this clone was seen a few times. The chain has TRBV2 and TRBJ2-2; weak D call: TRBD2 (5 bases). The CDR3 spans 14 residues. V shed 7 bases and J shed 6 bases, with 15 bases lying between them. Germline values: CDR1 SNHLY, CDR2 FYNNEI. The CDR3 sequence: CASIKTIGAGELFF. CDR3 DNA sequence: TGTGCCAGCATTAAGACTATCGGGGCCGGGGAGCTGTTTTTT.